A single sample gave rise to the 19 T cell receptor beta chains below, sequenced in a study of T cells in tuberculosis. Data came from immunoSEQ multiplex PCR; TCRdb stores just in-frame clones and leaves some out. The sample has roughly 34,000 clones, less than 95% seen once. The source material was PBMCs. These receptors were taken from a donor between 10 and 35 years old with latent tuberculosis or without tuberculosis infection. Some clones in this sample may be carry-over from other donors' samples.

The chain combines TRBV5-1 with TRBJ1-4; no firm D call. CDR1 and CDR2 (germline): SGHRS, YFSETQ. The CDR3 runs to 14 residues. Trimming removed 0 bases from V and 5 bases from J, with 8 bases in between. In DNA, the CDR3 is TGCGCCAGCAGCTTGGGGCACGGGAATGAAAAACTGTTTTTT. Translating gives CASSLGHGNEKLFF.

The V and J genes are TRBV10-1 and TRBJ2-7; D is possibly TRBD1 (5 bases). This CDR3 is 14 amino acids long. The germline V gene encodes CDR1 WNHNN and CDR2 SYGVQD (reference sequence). Trimming stripped 0 bases from V and 7 bases from J, with 13 bases between. The CDR3 spells CASSESSGLGEQYF. The CDR3 DNA reads TGCGCCAGCAGTGAGTCTTCAGGGTTGGGTGAGCAGTACTTC.

This rearrangement joins TRBV10-3 to TRBJ2-5; 13 bases are a match to TRBD2. CDR1 is ENHRY and CDR2 is SYGVKD in the germline V gene. The CDR3 has 15 residues. V lost 10 bases to trimming and J lost 4 bases; unmatched junction nucleotides: 9. CDR3 region: CATAGTSGNRETQYF. In nucleotides, the CDR3 is TGTGCCACCGCCGGGACTAGCGGGAATCGAGAGACCCAGTACTTC.

The V gene is TRBV30, the J gene TRBJ2-1; TRBD1 matches at 11 bases. Germline V CDR1 and CDR2: GTSNPN, SVGIG (reference sequence). The CDR3 sequence is 14 residues long. V shed 8 bases, J shed 4 bases, and the junction held 7 bases outside the gene matches. CDR3 sequence reads: CARTGTGGYNEQFF. The CDR3 DNA reads as TGTGCCCGGACGGGGACAGGGGGTTACAATGAGCAGTTCTTC.

This clone was counted once. The rearrangement links TRBV28 to TRBJ1-2; a possible D gene is TRBD1 (6 bases). The CDR3 has 14 residues. Germline CDR1 is MDHEN and CDR2 is SYDVKM. V was trimmed by 5 bases and J by 4 bases, leaving 14 bases between them. CDR3 sequence: CASSPLYRVYGYTF. DNA of the CDR3: TGTGCCAGCAGTCCGCTTTACAGGGTCTATGGCTACACCTTC.

V and J are TRBV10-1 and TRBJ1-2; D may be TRBD1 (5 bases). Trimming removed 5 bases from V and 2 bases from J, with 9 bases in between. The CDR3 extends over 13 amino acids. Germline loops: CDR1 WNHNN, CDR2 SYGVQD (reference sequence). The CDR3 reads CASSPDTNYGYTF. The CDR3 DNA sequence: TGCGCCAGCAGTCCGGACACAAACTATGGCTACACCTTC.

This sequence joins TRBV25-1 and TRBJ2-2; TRBD1 matches at 10 bases. With V trimmed by 3 bases and J by 7 bases, 8 bases remained unmatched. CDR1 is MGHDK, CDR2 SYGVNS, per germline. This CDR3 contains 16 residues. CDR3 sequence (DNA): TGTGCCAGCAGTGAGCCGGGACAGGGGATCGGCGGGGAGCTGTTTTTT. Translation: CASSEPGQGIGGELFF.

The sample holds one count of this clone. The J gene is TRBJ1-1, the V gene TRBV6-6; 7 nucleotides line up with TRBD1. Germline values: CDR1 MNHNY, CDR2 SVGAGI (reference sequence). Trimming removed 6 bases from V and 3 bases from J; junction bases left unmatched: 7. The CDR3 length is 14 residues. CDR3 region: CASRHRGKDTEAFF. The CDR3 DNA follows: TGTGCCAGCAGACACAGGGGAAAGGACACTGAAGCTTTCTTT.

As DNA, the CDR3 is TGCGCCAGCAGCTTGGGATTTGGCGGGATCTCCTACAATGAGCAGTTCTTC. This encodes CASSLGFGGISYNEQFF. The chain couples TRBV5-1 to TRBJ2-1, with D possibly being TRBD2 (6 bases). The CDR3 runs 17 residues. From germline, CDR1 is SGHRS and CDR2 YFSETQ. The ends were cut back, 0 bases at V and 0 bases at J, with 13 bases in the middle.

This chain uses TRBV28 with TRBJ2-1, with TRBD1 matching 8 bases. Germline CDR1 reads MDHEN; CDR2 reads SYDVKM. The V segment lost 2 bases and the J segment 7 bases; nucleotides outside the gene matches: 13. The CDR3 has 17 amino acids. CDR3 residues: CASSLAGGTIRANEQFF. DNA of the CDR3: TGTGCCAGCAGTTTAGCAGGGGGCACAATACGGGCTAATGAGCAGTTCTTC.

V and J are TRBV6-6 and TRBJ2-3, with 8 bases that match TRBD2. After removal of 6 bases from V and 1 base from J, the junction contained 6 bases not matched to a gene. Germline V CDR1 and CDR2: MNHNY, SVGAGI (reference sequence). The CDR3 is made up of 15 amino acids. In nucleotides, the CDR3 is TGTGCCAGCAGACGCGAGACTAGCGGCACAGATACGCAGTATTTT. This gives the protein CASRRETSGTDTQYF.

V is TRBV6-1 and J is TRBJ1-2; 9 positions agree with TRBD1. The CDR3 is 14 amino acids. The germline gives CDR1 MNHNS, CDR2 SASEGT. V lost 6 bases to trimming and J lost 3 bases; unmatched junction nucleotides: 5. CDR3 nucleotides: TGTGCCAGCAGAAGACAGGGGGGCGACTATGGCTACACCTTC. Protein: CASRRQGGDYGYTF.

V and J are TRBV5-8 and TRBJ1-2; 7 bases are shared with TRBD1. V lost 4 bases to trimming and J lost 4 bases; unmatched junction nucleotides: 10. This CDR3 has 15 amino acids. Germline lookup yields CDR1 SGHTS and CDR2 YDEGEE. The CDR3 DNA reads as TGTGCCAGCAGCCTACAGGGGTCACTAAGCTATGGCTACACCTTC. Amino acids: CASSLQGSLSYGYTF.

This rearrangement joins TRBV6-5 to TRBJ2-7; no definite D call. The CDR3 length is 15 residues. Trimming pared 2 bases from V and 2 bases from J, leaving 13 bases between. The germline V gene encodes CDR1 MNHEY and CDR2 SVGAGI. CDR3 protein: CASSYATDRPYEQYF. CDR3 coding DNA: TGTGCCAGCAGTTACGCTACAGATCGACCCTACGAGCAGTACTTC.

The chain is built from TRBV27 and TRBJ2-7, with 16 bases fitting TRBD2. Germline CDR1 reads MNHEY; CDR2 reads SMNVEV (reference sequence). V gave up 5 bases and J gave up 4 bases; unmatched junction bases: 2. This CDR3 contains 15 residues. The DNA of the CDR3 is TGTGCCAGCAGTGGGACTAGCGGGAGGGTTTACGAGCAGTACTTC. This translates into CASSGTSGRVYEQYF.

The chain is built from TRBV4-1 and TRBJ2-1; a possible D gene is TRBD1 (6 bases). Trimming shortened V by 1 base and J by 0 bases, and 13 bases separated the two germline ends. Germline CDR1 reads MGHRA; CDR2 reads YSYEKL. The CDR3 runs 17 residues. The CDR3 loop is CASSQARQGTSYNEQFF. The CDR3 coding sequence is TGCGCCAGCAGCCAAGCGCGCCAGGGGACCTCCTACAATGAGCAGTTCTTC.

The chain combines TRBV5-1 with TRBJ1-1; D is possibly TRBD1 (6 bases). There are 13 residues in the CDR3. The V end was cut by 4 bases, the J end by 6 bases, with 13 bases between. Germline assignment: CDR1 SGHRS and CDR2 YFSETQ. The CDR3 DNA reads as TGCGCCAGCAGCACAGGGAGAGTTGCTGAAGCTTTCTTT. Its protein is CASSTGRVAEAFF.

The CDR3: CASSAWTGEITDTQYF. The CDR3 DNA is TGTGCCAGCAGCGCCTGGACAGGAGAGATCACAGATACGCAGTATTTT. This rearrangement joins TRBV7-4 to TRBJ2-3; 7 nucleotides agree with TRBD1. V lost 5 bases and J lost 2; bases outside the gene matches: 10. CDR1 is SGHVT, CDR2 SQSDAQ, per germline. The CDR3 is made up of 16 amino acids.

The chain is built from TRBV27 and TRBJ2-7, with TRBD2 matching over 7 bases. V shed 5 bases and J 7 bases; nucleotides not matched to a gene: 5. The CDR3 is 12 amino acids. Germline V lookup: CDR1 MNHEY, CDR2 SMNVEV (reference sequence). CDR3 in amino acids: CASSLGGGEQYF. CDR3 nucleotides: TGTGCCAGCAGTCTGGGGGGGGGAGAGCAGTACTTC.